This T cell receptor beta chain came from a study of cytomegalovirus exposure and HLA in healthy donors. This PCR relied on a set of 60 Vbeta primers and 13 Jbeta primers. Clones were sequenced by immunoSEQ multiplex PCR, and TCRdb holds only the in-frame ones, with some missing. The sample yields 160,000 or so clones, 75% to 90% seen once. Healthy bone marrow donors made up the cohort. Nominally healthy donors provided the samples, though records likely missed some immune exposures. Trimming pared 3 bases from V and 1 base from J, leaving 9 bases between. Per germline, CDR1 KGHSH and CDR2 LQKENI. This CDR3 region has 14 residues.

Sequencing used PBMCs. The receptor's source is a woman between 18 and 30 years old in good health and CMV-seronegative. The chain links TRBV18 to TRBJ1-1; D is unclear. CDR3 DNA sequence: TGTGCCAGCTCACCTACTGCCACGAACACTGAAGCTTTCTTT. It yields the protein CASSPTATNTEAFF.